This T cell receptor beta chain came from a study of shared clonotypes between healthy human individuals. Measured with immunoSEQ multiplex PCR; TCRdb has only the in-frame clones, and not every one. The data hold a few million clones, with approximately 96% observed a single time. The CDR3 runs to 12 residues. Germline loops: CDR1 GTSNPN, CDR2 SVGIG (reference sequence). V lost 5 bases to trimming and J lost 4 bases, with 8 bases between them. Notes on the study in general: What limited the represented genetic and exposure-history diversity was the small number of donors.

CD4+ cells were split into CD45RA+ naive and CD45RA-negative memory subsets. About this clone: Its antigen is unknown.

This chain links TRBV30 with TRBJ2-2; D is undetermined. The sequenced sample consisted of naive CD4+ T cells sorted from blood. Noted subset: CD45RA+ positively selected. The sequence came from a man younger than 30 in good health. CDR3 in amino acids: CAWDFTTGELFF. The CDR3 DNA reads as TGTGCCTGGGACTTTACCACCGGGGAGCTGTTTTTT.